This TCR beta chain derives from a study of blood T cell repertoires in COVID-19. Background on the study: Acute-phase and convalescent COVID-19 samples originated in the United States, Italy and Spain.

Per the study methods: Reference gene primer amplification in the assay estimated nucleated cell counts. Assay: immunoSEQ multiplex PCR; the TCRdb copy retains only in-frame clones and omits some. V and J calls and clone size are those listed in that table; D and trimming were worked out from the DNA. The sample contains around 28,000 clones, roughly 87% of which appear only once. Between the trimmed V and J ends, which lost 4 bases and 5 bases, there was a span of 12 bases. The length of the CDR3 is 13 residues. CDR1 and CDR2 from the germline V gene are SGHRS and YFSETQ. The sequence derives from a human donor with acute or convalescent COVID-19. The donor label of this sample is uncertain. The chain employs TRBV5-1 and TRBJ2-5; D remains unclear. The source material was peripheral blood. DNA of the CDR3: TGCGCCAGCAGCAACGCCCCTGAGGAGACCCAGTACTTC. It codes for CASSNAPEETQYF. The full variable domain, in which reference TRBV5-1 and TRBJ2-5 provide the parts outside the CDR3, is KAGVTQTPRYLIKTRGQQVTLSCSPISGHRSVSWYQQTPGQGLQFLFEYFSETQRNKGNFPGRFSGRQFSNSRSEMNVSTLELGDSALYLCASSNAPEETQYFGPGTRLLVL.